This is a list of T cell receptor beta chains from one sample in a study of Ad26.COV2.S vaccination and SARS-CoV-2 variants. Using immunoSEQ multiplex PCR, the repertoire was profiled, and TCRdb retains in-frame clones only, with some absent. The data hold about 400,000 clones, with about four fifths observed a single time. Sequencing was performed on peripheral blood, taken in a trial of Ad26.COV2.S vaccine versus placebo. All receptors derive from a person aged 18 to 59 who received the Ad26.COV2.S COVID-19 vaccine or a placebo. The CDR3 runs from the conserved cysteine through the conserved F or W. The D gene is left open where the match is weak. The size field is filled for only some rows; it gives once, few, many or a size class.

V gene	J gene	D gene	clone size	CDR3 DNA	CDR3 protein
TRBV29-1	TRBJ2-3	.	.	TGCAGCGTTGAGAGCGGAATAGATACGCAGTATTTT	CSVESGIDTQYF
TRBV7-9	TRBJ2-7	.	.	TGTGCCAGCAGCACCGGACCACCCACGCTCTACGAGCAGTACTTC	CASSTGPPTLYEQYF
TRBV19	TRBJ2-7	TRBD1	.	TGTGCCAGTAGCTCTCTCCCGGGACAGAGAACCTACGAGCAGTACTTC	CASSSLPGQRTYEQYF
TRBV7-2	TRBJ1-1	TRBD1	.	TGTGCCAGCAGCAGGCGACAGGGGGGGGGCACTGAAGCTTTCTTT	CASSRRQGGGTEAFF
TRBV27	TRBJ1-1	.	few	TGTGCCAGCAGTTTCTCAGGGGCTGGCACTGAAGCTTTCTTT	CASSFSGAGTEAFF
TRBV6-1	TRBJ2-7	TRBD2	.	TGTGCCAGCAGTGAAGGGGAGGACGGGAGGTTCTCCTACGAGCAGTACTTC	CASSEGEDGRFSYEQYF
TRBV10-3	TRBJ2-7	TRBD1	.	TGTGCCATCAAAAGGACAGGGATGTCCTACGAGCAGTACTTC	CAIKRTGMSYEQYF
TRBV10-3	TRBJ2-7	.	once	TGTGCCATCAGCCCCCAGGGTGTAGGCGGAGAGCAGTACTTC	CAISPQGVGGEQYF
TRBV5-1	TRBJ2-5	TRBD1	.	TGCGCCAGCAGCCGGGACAGTCCCCCCGAGACCCAGTACTTC	CASSRDSPPETQYF
TRBV5-4	TRBJ1-2	.	.	TGTGCCAGCAGCTTGGGTGTACCGGGTGGCTACACCTTC	CASSLGVPGGYTF
TRBV11-3	TRBJ2-7	.	.	TGTGCCAGCAATTTTCTCGGGCTCCCTTACGAGCAGTACTTC	CASNFLGLPYEQYF
TRBV6-2/TRBV6-3	TRBJ2-3	.	.	TGTGCCAGCAGTTACTCGTGGGGGAGCACAGATACGCAGTATTTT	CASSYSWGSTDTQYF
TRBV4-3	TRBJ2-5	.	.	TGCGCCAGCAGCCAAGACTCCGGAGCCCAAGAGACCCAGTACTTC	CASSQDSGAQETQYF
TRBV4-2	TRBJ1-2	TRBD1	.	TGTGCCAGCAGCCCGCCCAGGGACAGGGGGCTCGGCTACACCTTC	CASSPPRDRGLGYTF
TRBV19	TRBJ2-1	.	.	TGTGCCAGTAGTATAGAAGGACTCGCGGAAGATGAGCAGTTCTTC	CASSIEGLAEDEQFF
TRBV29-1	TRBJ1-2	.	.	TGCAGCACAAATGAGAGGGCGGGGACGAATGGCTACACCTTC	CSTNERAGTNGYTF
TRBV21-1	TRBJ1-2	.	.	TGTGCCAGCAGCAGACCGGGACAGGGGGCCGATAACTATGGCTACACCTTC	CASSRPGQGADNYGYTF
TRBV18	TRBJ2-7	TRBD2	few	TGTGCCAGCTCTCTGAGCGGGGAAGAGCAGTACTTC	CASSLSGEEQYF
TRBV6-5	TRBJ2-6	.	.	TGTGCCAGCAGCCCCGCTGGGGCCAACGTCCTGACTTTC	CASSPAGANVLTF
TRBV5-8	TRBJ1-5	TRBD1	.	TGTGCCAGCAGTTCCGGAGGAGGGGGCTACAATCAGCCCCAGCATTTT	CASSSGGGGYNQPQHF
TRBV11-3	TRBJ1-4	.	.	TGTGCCAGCAGCCCGGACAGAAATAATGAAAAACTGTTTTTT	CASSPDRNNEKLFF
TRBV5-5	TRBJ2-7	TRBD1	once	TGTGCCAGCATGGACAGGGCTGGGGAGCAGTACTTC	CASMDRAGEQYF
TRBV2	TRBJ2-1	.	.	TGTGCCAGCGTTCTGTTTCTGGGTAGTGAGCAGTTCTTC	CASVLFLGSEQFF
TRBV5-1	TRBJ2-7	.	.	TGCGCCAGCAGCTCGTATCCCTCCGACGAGCAGTACTTC	CASSSYPSDEQYF
TRBV24-1	TRBJ2-5	.	.	TGTGCCACCAGTGATGCCCCGGGGGGCTGGGGAATGACCGTCCAAGAGACCCAGTACTTC	CATSDAPGGWGMTVQETQYF
TRBV9	TRBJ2-7	TRBD1	few	TGTGCCAGCAGCGCCGGGACAGGAGGATCCGAGCAGTACTTC	CASSAGTGGSEQYF